This T cell receptor beta chain was recorded in a study of type 1 regulatory T cells. Looking at the study overall: T-allo10 is a Tr1-enriched, alloantigen-specific CD4 T cell product made in vitro.

This clonotype appeared a few times. V lost 0 bases and J 1 base, leaving 14 bases between the germline ends. The CDR3 sequence is 16 residues long. Germline V gives CDR1 SGHNT, CDR2 YYREEE (reference sequence). TCRdb redid the calling of the reads with MiXCR, one entry per CDR3 protein. The sample lists 80,000 to 100,000 distinct CDR3 sequences, roughly 30% occurring once. The chain has TRBV5-4 and TRBJ2-7, with D perhaps TRBD2 (5 bases). Material: CD4+ T cells, either the whole sample or a sorted fraction (not recorded which). This TCR was recovered from a human donor in good health. The CDR3, as DNA: TGTGCCAGCAGCTTGGTCCCCGGGCGGGCGTCCTACGAGCAGTACTTC. This gives the protein CASSLVPGRASYEQYF.